Sequencing of this TCR beta chain was carried out in a study of T cells in women clearing cervical HPV infection. Prevalent HPV16 infections were excluded; only incident single HPV16 infections included. HPV was found by MY09/MY11 PCR and dot-blot genotyping. Details on this clone: The sequenced fragment ends 3 residues before the CDR3 boundary, so the rest is inferred from the germline J gene.

Some clones are missing from TCRdb's copy, which holds only in-frame ones; the method was immunoSEQ multiplex PCR. This table holds approximately 33,000 clones. Looked up from germline, CDR1 is SQVTM and CDR2 is ANQGSEA. The V end was cut by 6 bases, the J end by 7 bases, with 19 bases between. This CDR3 contains 14 residues. This TCR was recovered from a woman between 18 and 70 years old with a cervical HPV16 infection that either progressed to CIN3+ or cleared (not recorded which). The sequenced material came from blood buffy coat. This chain joins TRBV29-1 and TRBJ2-1; the D gene is possibly TRBD1 (6 bases). The CDR3 is CSVPTGRVENEQFF. The DNA read from the CDR3 is TGCAGCGTCCCGACAGGCAGGGTTGAAAATGAG.